This TCR beta chain was recorded in a study of molecular identifiers for immune sequencing clone quantification. TCRdb redid the calling of the PCR reads with MiXCR, one entry per CDR3 protein. The sample holds around 460,000 distinct CDR3 sequences; about a quarter are singletons and the top ten take 0.7% to 0.9%. This clonotype was seen once. The CDR3 is 15 residues long. Germline V gene data show CDR1 as SGHNT and CDR2 as YYREEE (reference sequence). The J segment lost 7 bases and the V segment lost 4 bases, leaving 13 bases of the junction unmatched. Sequencing was performed on naive CD8+ T cells from blood, with Jurkat cell RNA spiked in. The subset: FACS-sorted CD8+CD4-CCR7+CD45RA+ naive T cells. V usage is TRBV5-4 and J usage is TRBJ2-7, with TRBD1 matching 8 bases. The clonotype originates from a human donor in good health. Some libraries in this study had Jurkat cell RNA spiked in. The CDR3 nucleotides are TGTGCCAGCAGCCTAACCCGGACAGGGTATGGTGAGCAGTACTTC. It specifies CASSLTRTGYGEQYF. The entire variable domain, with the rest obtained from reference TRBV5-4 and TRBJ2-7, is as follows: ETGVTQSPTHLIKTRGQQVTLRCSSQSGHNTVSWYQQALGQGPQFIFQYYREEENGRGNFPPRFSGLQFPNYSSELNVNALELDDSALYLCASSLTRTGYGEQYFGPGTRLTVT.